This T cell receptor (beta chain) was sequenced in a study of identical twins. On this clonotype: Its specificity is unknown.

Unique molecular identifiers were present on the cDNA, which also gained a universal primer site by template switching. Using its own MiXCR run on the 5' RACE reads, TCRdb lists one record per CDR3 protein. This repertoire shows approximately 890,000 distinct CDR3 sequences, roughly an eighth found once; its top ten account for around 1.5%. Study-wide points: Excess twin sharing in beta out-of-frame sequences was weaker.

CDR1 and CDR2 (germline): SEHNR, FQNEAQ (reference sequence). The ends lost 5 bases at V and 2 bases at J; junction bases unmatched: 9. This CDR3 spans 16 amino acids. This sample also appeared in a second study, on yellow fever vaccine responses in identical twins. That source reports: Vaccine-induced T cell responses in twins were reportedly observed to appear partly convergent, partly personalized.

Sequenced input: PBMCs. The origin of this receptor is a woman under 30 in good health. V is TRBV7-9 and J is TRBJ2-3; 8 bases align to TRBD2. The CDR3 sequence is CASSLGLAAYTDTQYF. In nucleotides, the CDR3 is TGTGCCAGCAGCCTCGGACTAGCCGCCTACACAGATACGCAGTATTTT.